This is a list of T cell receptor beta chains from one sample in a study of T cell repertoires in cytomegalovirus infection. TCRdb processed the reads anew with MiXCR; each CDR3 protein has one entry. This repertoire shows about 180,000 distinct CDR3 sequences, around 14% found once; its top ten account for 27%. The specimen sequenced was PBMCs. The source of these receptors is a human donor in good health (CMV status not recorded). Some clones in this sample may be carry-over from other donors' samples. The CDR3 runs from the conserved cysteine through the conserved F or W. D genes are given only for firm matches. Not every row has a clone size; where given, it reads once, few, many or a size class.

CDR3	DNA	size	D	V	J
CTSSQGGQVESWYGYTF	TGCACCAGCAGCCAAGGAGGACAGGTGGAGAGTTGGTATGGCTACACCTTC	once	TRBD1	TRBV4-1	TRBJ1-2
CASSAAYNSPLHF	TGTGCCAGCTCAGCAGCTTATAATTCACCCCTCCACTTT	-	-	TRBV6-5	TRBJ1-6
CASSHSHGKTQYF	TGTGCCAGCAGTCATTCCCACGGGAAGACCCAGTACTTC	many	-	TRBV7-3	TRBJ2-5
CSAERTGGSNQPQHF	TGCAGTGCCGAACGGACAGGGGGAAGCAATCAGCCCCAGCATTTT	few	TRBD1	TRBV20-1	TRBJ1-5
CASSIAGRADGYTF	TGTGCCAGTAGTATCGCGGGCCGTGCAGATGGCTACACCTTC	few	-	TRBV19	TRBJ1-2
CASSLNNRVAEAFF	TGTGCCAGCAGCTTAAATAACAGGGTGGCTGAAGCTTTCTTT	-	-	TRBV7-8	TRBJ1-1
CASSSGLAGEETQYF	TGTGCCAGCAGCTCCGGACTAGCGGGAGAAGAGACCCAGTACTTC	many	TRBD2	TRBV7-9	TRBJ2-5
CASGSGQGASEAFF	TGTGCCAGCGGGTCTGGACAGGGGGCATCTGAAGCTTTCTTT	many	TRBD1	TRBV12-3/TRBV12-4	TRBJ1-1
CASREEGPLRTNYGYTF	TGTGCCAGCCGGGAGGAGGGCCCGCTCCGAACTAACTATGGCTACACCTTC	many	-	TRBV12-3/TRBV12-4	TRBJ1-2
CASRPSRGSGYNEQFF	TGTGCCAGCAGACCCTCTCGCGGGAGCGGTTACAATGAGCAGTTCTTC	many	TRBD2	TRBV27	TRBJ2-1
CASRQFLNEQFF	TGTGCCAGCAGACAATTTCTCAATGAGCAGTTCTTC	few	-	TRBV6-2/TRBV6-3	TRBJ2-1
CSVETRTSGYTF	TGCAGCGTTGAAACTCGAACGAGTGGCTACACCTTC	-	-	TRBV29-1	TRBJ1-2
CSARESGHHAGELFF	TGCAGTGCTAGAGAGTCCGGACACCACGCCGGGGAGCTGTTTTTT	few	-	TRBV20-1	TRBJ2-2
CASSSASTSGRALEQYF	TGTGCCAGCAGCTCCGCCTCTACTAGCGGGAGGGCCCTCGAGCAGTACTTC	many	TRBD2	TRBV7-8	TRBJ2-7
CASSFLGQGLAETQYF	TGCGCCAGCAGCTTTTTAGGGCAGGGGTTAGCAGAGACCCAGTACTTC	few	-	TRBV5-1	TRBJ2-5
CATSDRTGYNEQFF	TGTGCCACCAGTGATCGGACAGGCTACAATGAGCAGTTCTTC	-	TRBD1	TRBV24-1	TRBJ2-1
CASSGGKSLNTEAFF	TGTGCCAGCAGTGGGGGCAAGTCCCTTAACACTGAAGCTTTCTTT	few	-	TRBV2	TRBJ1-1
CSVVGTGGMREQYF	TGCAGCGTTGTTGGGACAGGGGGAATGAGGGAGCAGTACTTC	-	TRBD1	TRBV29-1	TRBJ2-7
CASSPSAGGMNTEAFF	TGTGCCAGCAGCCCATCGGCAGGGGGCATGAACACTGAAGCTTTCTTT	many	TRBD1	TRBV7-2	TRBJ1-1
CASSFRLGEQYF	TGTGCCAGCAGCTTTCGACTAGGCGAGCAGTACTTC	-	-	TRBV7-9	TRBJ2-7
CASSPGIPGQGQMNTEAFF	TGCGCCAGCAGCCCAGGAATACCGGGACAGGGCCAGATGAACACTGAAGCTTTCTTT	many	TRBD1	TRBV5-1	TRBJ1-1
CASSYSTRTGEYEQYF	TGTGCCAGCAGTTACTCGACTCGGACAGGGGAATACGAGCAGTACTTC	-	TRBD1	TRBV6-2/TRBV6-3	TRBJ2-7
CSVEGLPGNSYEQYF	TGCAGCGTTGAAGGCCTCCCCGGCAACTCCTACGAGCAGTACTTC	few	-	TRBV29-1	TRBJ2-7
CASSKAGGQYNEQFF	TGTGCCAGCAGCAAAGCGGGGGGGCAATACAATGAGCAGTTCTTC	-	TRBD2	TRBV9	TRBJ2-1
CASSGTGNPYNEQFF	TGTGCCAGCAGTGGAACAGGGAATCCCTACAATGAGCAGTTCTTC	-	-	TRBV6-4	TRBJ2-1
CASSQLFAREKLFF	TGTGCCAGCAGCCAACTCTTTGCACGTGAAAAACTGTTTTTT	few	-	TRBV14	TRBJ1-4
CATSGRSGTGNTGELFF	TGTGCCACCAGTGGACGGTCAGGGACAGGGAACACCGGGGAGCTGTTTTTT	-	TRBD1	TRBV24-1	TRBJ2-2
CASSYSGPGKTQYF	TGTGCCAGCAGTTACTCGGGACCCGGGAAGACCCAGTACTTC	few	-	TRBV6-8	TRBJ2-5
CASSLSMDMFEAFF	TGTGCCAGCAGCTTATCGATGGACATGTTTGAAGCTTTCTTT	-	-	TRBV11-2	TRBJ1-1
CSASGLDPTDTQYF	TGCAGTGCTAGTGGACTGGATCCTACAGATACGCAGTATTTT	few	-	TRBV20-1	TRBJ2-3
CSASNRRTGELFF	TGCAGTGCTTCCAACAGGCGTACCGGGGAGCTGTTTTTT	-	-	TRBV20-1	TRBJ2-2
CASSQGYRSYGYTF	TGTGCCAGCAGCCAAGGTTACAGGAGTTACGGCTACACCTTC	-	-	TRBV3-1	TRBJ1-2
CASSSLGTSVSYEQYF	TGTGCCAGCAGCAGTCTGGGGACTAGCGTCTCCTACGAGCAGTACTTC	many	TRBD2	TRBV28	TRBJ2-7
CASKSGGVSNEQYF	TGTGCCAGCAAGTCTGGGGGAGTTTCGAACGAGCAGTACTTC	-	-	TRBV2	TRBJ2-7
CASSPGRTTDTQYF	TGTGCCAGCAGCCCCGGCCGAACCACAGATACGCAGTATTTT	many	-	TRBV7-2	TRBJ2-3
CSVEVVSGFNEQFF	TGCAGCGTTGAGGTGGTTTCTGGGTTCAATGAGCAGTTCTTC	few	-	TRBV29-1	TRBJ2-1
CASSTRTEAFF	TGTGCCAGCTCGACGAGAACTGAAGCTTTCTTT	-	-	TRBV2	TRBJ1-1
CASKAGFTAQETQYF	TGTGCCAGCAAAGCCGGGTTCACGGCACAAGAGACCCAGTACTTC	many	-	TRBV7-6	TRBJ2-5
CASSFTSGSQETQYF	TGTGCCAGCAGTTTTACCAGCGGGAGCCAAGAGACCCAGTACTTC	-	TRBD2	TRBV28	TRBJ2-5
CASSEFTDGGQPQHF	TGTGCCAGCAGTGAATTTACGGACGGCGGTCAGCCCCAGCATTTT	many	-	TRBV25-1	TRBJ1-5
CSVSSAANTEAFF	TGCAGCGTTAGTTCGGCGGCGAACACTGAAGCTTTCTTT	many	-	TRBV29-1	TRBJ1-1
CASSLGHLWENGYTF	TGTGCCAGCAGCCTCGGACACCTTTGGGAGAATGGCTACACCTTC	-	-	TRBV6-1	TRBJ1-2
CASSYGQGAAGNTIYF	TGTGCCAGCAGTTATGGACAGGGGGCGGCTGGAAACACCATATATTTT	few	TRBD1	TRBV6-5	TRBJ1-3
CASKAREPTYEQYF	TGTGCCAGCAAGGCCAGGGAACCCACCTACGAGCAGTACTTC	few	-	TRBV2	TRBJ2-7
CASSLIESKGDTQYF	TGTGCCAGCAGCTTAATCGAGAGCAAGGGAGATACGCAGTATTTT	few	-	TRBV7-6	TRBJ2-3
CASSRRDRTLGTQYF	TGTGCCAGCAGTCGCCGGGACAGAACCTTGGGGACCCAGTACTTC	few	TRBD1	TRBV12-3/TRBV12-4	TRBJ2-5
CAISDSGSTREQYF	TGTGCCATCAGTGATAGCGGGAGTACTCGGGAGCAGTACTTC	-	TRBD2	TRBV10-3	TRBJ2-7
CASSSIAAGAGEQYF	TGTGCCAGTAGTTCGATAGCGGCAGGGGCCGGCGAGCAGTACTTC	few	-	TRBV19	TRBJ2-7
CASSPGQGRPNGYGYTF	TGCGCCAGCAGCCCTGGACAGGGCAGGCCAAATGGGTATGGCTACACCTTC	-	TRBD1	TRBV5-1	TRBJ1-2
CASSGIPVPQHF	TGTGCCAGCAGTGGGATCCCCGTGCCCCAGCATTTT	few	-	TRBV28	TRBJ1-5
CASSLVRDQPQHF	TGTGCCAGCAGTTTAGTCAGAGATCAGCCCCAGCATTTT	many	-	TRBV12-3/TRBV12-4	TRBJ1-5
CSVIGQDTGANVLTF	TGCAGCGTTATCGGACAGGACACTGGGGCCAACGTCCTGACTTTC	many	TRBD1	TRBV29-1	TRBJ2-6
CASSLAGGTHLETQYF	TGTGCCAGCAGCTTAGCGGGCGGGACACACCTAGAGACCCAGTACTTC	many	-	TRBV7-2	TRBJ2-5
CAGSRTTGLRTEAFF	TGTGCCGGTAGTAGAACGACAGGTCTGAGGACTGAAGCTTTCTTT	few	-	TRBV19	TRBJ1-1
CASSQGQQSSYEQYF	TGCGCCAGCAGTCAAGGCCAGCAGAGCTCCTACGAGCAGTACTTC	-	-	TRBV4-1	TRBJ2-7
CASSYSPYRTNQPQHF	TGTGCCAGCAGTTACTCCCCGTACAGGACAAATCAGCCCCAGCATTTT	many	-	TRBV6-2/TRBV6-3	TRBJ1-5
CASSAGTSGSYNEQFF	TGTGCCAGCAGTGCCGGGACTAGCGGGTCCTACAATGAGCAGTTCTTC	few	TRBD2	TRBV27	TRBJ2-1